This entry concerns a single T cell receptor (beta chain). Authors' data handling: Reference gene primer amplification gave estimated nucleated cell counts. This table comes from immunoSEQ multiplex PCR, and its TCRdb copy is limited to in-frame clones, with some not included. The V and J calls and clone size are taken from that table; D and trimming were inferred from the DNA. The repertoire includes 120,000 to 150,000 clones, roughly four fifths of them detected once, and roughly 15% sits in the top ten. This entry comes from a study of blood T cell repertoires in COVID-19. Study-level background: COVID-19 samples collected from the United States, Italy and Spain covered acute and convalescent phases.

This receptor was taken from a human donor with acute or convalescent COVID-19. The donor label of this sample is uncertain. The sequenced sample was peripheral blood.

The CDR3 loop is CASSEGAQLDTQYF. In nucleotides, the CDR3 is TGTGCCAGCAGCGAGGGGGCGCAGCTAGATACGCAGTATTTT. The chain uses TRBV5-4 and TRBJ2-3, with 7 bases that match TRBD1. The germline V gene has CDR1 SGHNT and CDR2 YYREEE (reference sequence). CDR3 size: 14 residues. Losses at the gene ends were 4 bases for V and 5 bases for J; bases not matched to a gene: 7.